This T cell receptor (beta chain) was recovered during a study of cytomegalovirus exposure and HLA in healthy donors (dated by TCRdb to about 2017). At the level of the whole study: An earlier analysis of under 600 of the donors reported about 290 Gb of sequence data and more than 90 million unique TCR beta sequences from 150 million to 200 million T cells. A separate validation cohort of about 110 different subjects was used in addition to the approximately 670-subject first cohort. The study aimed to test whether signatures of past pathogen exposure could be identified by cataloging public T cell receptors. In the later analysis, no new phenotypic data were used to find candidate immune exposures; instead, reliance was placed on TCR beta sequences and their occurrence across donors. A later analysis re-analyzed previously published TCR beta repertoires from roughly 600 donors and added high-resolution HLA genotyping to study TCR occurrence patterns. Across around 400 genotyped donors of the cohort, an average of roughly 230,000 unique TCR beta nucleotide sequences per donor were sequenced, and around 20% of those sequences were non-productive. Among the roughly 400 genotyped donors, approximately 76% belonged to the genetic ancestry cluster associated with self-reported Caucasian donors. Donor age, sex, ethnicity and CMV serostatus were collected together with the repertoire data. HLA typing included class I and class II loci at four-digit resolution. Typing coverage varied by locus: about 620-640 donors for A, B, C, DRB1 and DQB1; roughly 560 for DQA1; approximately 610 for DPA1; approximately 450 for DPB1. A later genetic analysis used genome-wide SNP genotypes for about 60% of the 666 donors, treating that subset as a discovery cohort. Using immunosequencing, the study profiled T cell repertoires from 550 to 750 subjects and related those repertoires to cytomegalovirus serostatus. To predict cytomegalovirus infection status, the study combined high-throughput TCR immunosequencing, statistical association of individual TCRs with disease status, and machine learning. An early release covering approximately 600 HLA-typed donors comprised about 290 gigabases of sequencing data and tens of millions of unique TCR sequences. All discovery cohort repertoires had been generated on a single sequencing platform. Because of strong linkage in the cohort, roughly five DR-DQ haplotypes were treated as single units for association and clustering. An earlier analysis of 587 of the donors used high-throughput TCR beta sequencing to judge whether each TCR beta V gene segment behaved as functional or pseudogenic. What the study reported, not specific to this receptor: Because HLA typing was missing for some donors at each locus, association tests included only the typed subset. The earlier analysis of 450 to 700 of the donors excluded 15 to 20 rarely observed V segments, including chromosome 9 orphons, because counts were too low. The sequencing pipeline was judged likely to have produced a cluster of highly shared sequence variants as a technical artifact. While some public TCRs were present in many individuals, most TCR sequences turned up only very rarely across donors. Assigning TCR associations to individual alleles was difficult when HLA alleles, especially DR and DQ, strongly co-occurred. Immune exposure information for the cohort was limited to CMV serostatus. Several of the top co-occurrence clusters appeared to be linked to parvovirus B19, influenza, CMV and Epstein-Barr virus, according to a later analysis. According to a later analysis, TCR association rates differed among HLA loci, with DRB1 alleles showing the most associated TCRs and HLA-C alleles showing the fewest. In both the original and validation cohorts, the classifier was reported to diagnose cytomegalovirus status with high specificity and sensitivity. Sequencing depth was assumed to be roughly uniform across donors in the presence/absence analyses, though that assumption may not hold. Correlated functional status among segregating V segments might reflect linkage disequilibrium, but an unknown experimental factor could not be ruled out. Broadly in line with IMGT annotations, most TCR beta V segments showed up in productive rearrangements about 87% or about 30% of the time in an earlier analysis of several hundred of the donors. An association between a missense DCLRE1C variant and V-gene and J-gene trimming of TCR beta chains was found in a later genetic analysis and replicated in an independent cohort. In a later analysis, HLA-associated TCR beta chains showed more clonal expansion and lower generation probabilities than non-associated chains that were equally common. In this cohort, only TCR beta chains were sequenced, and detectable features were limited by the absence of alpha or paired-chain data. Some IMGT-functional V segments, including TRBV6-2 and TRBV6-3, could not be told apart with the 87-base-pair reads, so those segments were excluded. Three of the identified cytomegalovirus-associated TCR beta chains were confirmed in vitro to be specific for cytomegalovirus antigens. The authors suggested that the approach could potentially be generalized to other disease states and immunological phenotypes. According to a later analysis, most CMV-associated TCR beta chains appeared to be HLA-restricted, and the HLA associations seemed to be driven largely by CMV exposure. At a false discovery rate of 0.05, a later analysis linked some 17,000 TCR beta sequences to specific HLA alleles. A later genetic analysis reported fewer N-insertions in productive TCRs among donors in an Asian-associated ancestry cluster than the 666-donor mean. In the study, around 160 TCR beta chains were listed as associated with cytomegalovirus. A further reported finding was that TCR beta sequences accurately predicted the HLA-A and HLA-B alleles for most subjects in the first cohort.

In total, approximately 610 healthy bone marrow donors made up the cohort. At the time of sampling, all cohort members were nominally healthy, though unrecorded immune exposures were likely present. The donor tested CMV seronegative, placing the donor among the approximately 360 seronegative members of the cohort. Each donor provided a peripheral blood sample, and peripheral blood mononuclear cells were used for TCR beta sequencing. The Qiagen DNeasy Blood Extraction Kit was used to extract genomic DNA from the blood cell samples. This clone has a single count. This receptor's antigen is unknown. No per-base quality is available; no much larger clone lies one base away. The germline ends are 13 bases apart after V is trimmed by 7 bases and J by 1 base. Its CDR3 holds 14 amino acids, cysteine through phenylalanine. The CDR3 DNA has 42 bases and is translated from base 1. Per the germline V gene, MNHEY is the CDR1 and SVGAGI is the CDR2.

The library relied on the immunoSEQ multiplex PCR assay. For the multiplex PCR, a mixture combining 60 forward primers for TCR Vbeta segments and 13 reverse primers for TCR Jbeta segments was used. A multiplex PCR assay on genomic DNA amplified the CDR3 region of rearranged TCR beta genes. The Illumina HiSeq System was used to sequence the amplified TCR beta libraries as 87-base-pair reads. Turning to the authors' computational methods: In a later analysis, tens of millions of unique TCR beta chains were counted across the approximately 640 repertoires, and approximately 9.9 million of these chains were shared by at least two donors. Raw reads were error-corrected and collapsed into unique sequences with a nearest-neighbor algorithm that merged closely related sequences to remove PCR and sequencing errors. To assign V, D and J gene segments, CDR3 sequences were aligned to IMGT reference sequences. For a sequence to be retained, at least a six-nucleotide match to both a V gene segment and a J gene segment was required. A rearrangement was called productive if the CDR3 had no stop codons and remained in frame with V and J, and every other rearrangement was called non-productive. CDR3 was defined according to IMGT convention as the region running from the second conserved V-encoded cysteine to the conserved J-encoded phenylalanine. The earlier analysis of a few hundred of the donors excluded sequences that lacked an unambiguous match to a single V gene segment. In an earlier analysis of several hundred of the donors, a V segment was called functional when productive rearrangements were above 56.7%, and segregating when the standard deviation between donors exceeded 5%. A statistical classification framework was built to diagnose cytomegalovirus status from the catalog of TCR beta chain sequences. A later analysis assigned V and J genes by comparing TCR nucleotide sequences with IMGT/GENE-DB human TR gene sequences. The TCRdist pipeline was used in a later analysis to assign CDR3 sequences and most-parsimonious VDJ recombination scenarios. A later analysis defined each TCR beta chain by its CDR3 amino acid sequence plus V-gene family, and excluded reads lacking a unique V-gene family. To address suspected cross-contamination and a sequencing artifact, a later analysis removed several hundred highly shared, low-generation-probability nucleotide sequences. In a later analysis, a clonal expansion index was calculated for each public chain from normalized within-repertoire ranks of inferred template counts. In a later analysis, generation probabilities were computed with a VDJ recombination model fitted to out-of-frame rearrangements, and the resulting probabilities were checked against IGoR. In a later analysis, hypergeometric tests were used to score TCR-TCR, TCR-HLA and TCR-CMV co-occurrence, with a repertoire-size bias correction applied to TCR pairs. In a later analysis, false discovery rates were estimated by permuting HLA or CMV assignments 20 times. A later analysis grouped co-occurring TCRs with DBSCAN, adding TCRdist sequence similarity when clustering within HLA-allele-positive subsets. For co-occurrence clustering, repertoires with fewer than 30,000 or more than 120,000 public chains were excluded, along with five repertoires with anomalous nucleotide sharing. TCRdb holds this immuneACCESS table with in-frame rearrangements only. Some clones are missing; in checked studies, unresolved V genes explain under half, and the rest has no known cause. That table supplies the V and J calls and clone size; D and trimming were determined from the DNA. Present in this sample are approximately 27,000 clones, 70% of which were seen just once. In total, the top ten clones hold about 4.7% of the sample.

The TCR comes from a woman aged 45-65 years in good health and CMV-seronegative. The chain is made from TRBV6-5 and TRBJ1-1, with no D gene named confidently. The sequencing sample was made of PBMCs. The nucleotides read TGTGCCAGCACTAAAACCAGGCGGAACACTGAAGCTTTCTTT. It is translated as CASTKTRRNTEAFF.